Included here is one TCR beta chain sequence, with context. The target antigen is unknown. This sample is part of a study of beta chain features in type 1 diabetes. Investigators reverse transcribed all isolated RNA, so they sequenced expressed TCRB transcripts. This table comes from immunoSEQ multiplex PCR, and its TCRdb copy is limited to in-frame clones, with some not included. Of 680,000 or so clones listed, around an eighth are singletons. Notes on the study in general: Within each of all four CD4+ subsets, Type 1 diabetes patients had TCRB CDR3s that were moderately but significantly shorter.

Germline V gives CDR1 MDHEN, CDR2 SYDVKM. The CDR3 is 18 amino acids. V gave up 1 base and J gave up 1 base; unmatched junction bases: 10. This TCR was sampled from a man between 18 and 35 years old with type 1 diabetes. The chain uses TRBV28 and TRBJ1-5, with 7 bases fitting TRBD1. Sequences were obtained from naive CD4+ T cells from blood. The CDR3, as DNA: TGTGCCAGCAGTTTATTTTACGGGACAGCCCTGAGCAATCAGCCCCAGCATTTT. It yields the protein CASSLFYGTALSNQPQHF. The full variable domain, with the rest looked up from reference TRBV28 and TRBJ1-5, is DVKVTQSSRYLVKRTGEKVFLECVQDMDHENMFWYRQDPGLGLRLIYFSYDVKMKEKGDIPEGYSVSREKKERFSLILESASTNQTSMYLCASSLFYGTALSNQPQHFGDGTRLSIL.